The text below deals with one TCR beta chain. This clone may be a read error of a much larger clone one base away. TCRbeta libraries were built with three rounds of nested PCR, modified from ARM-PCR. TCRdb independently ran MiXCR on the multiplex PCR reads; one entry per CDR3 protein. The sample shows approximately 100,000 distinct CDR3 sequences, 60% to 65% of them seen only once. The germline V gene encodes CDR1 SEHNR and CDR2 FQNEAQ (reference sequence). The CDR3 covers 17 residues. The sample originates from a study of tumor and adjacent non-tumor tissue in lung cancer. The template was RNA from unsorted bulk tissue. Distant lung tissue was collected more than 3 cm away from the tumor edge.

This clonotype was sampled from a man aged 60-69 years with non-small cell lung cancer. The sample comprised distant non-tumor lung tissue. The V call is TRBV7-9, the J call TRBJ2-6; TRBD1 aligns across 9 bases. The CDR3, as DNA: TGTGCCAGCAGCCAATCGGGACAGGGAAGTGGGGCCAACATCCTGACTTTC. Protein: CASSQSGQGSGANILTF.